This TCR beta chain was obtained from a study of T cells in Graves' hyperthyroidism and ophthalmopathy (dated by TCRdb to between 2018 and 2021). A note on the overall study: Peripheral blood was sampled at the time of initial diagnosis, prior to any treatment. Prospective prediction of ophthalmopathy was tested in an independent validation cohort consisting of roughly 19 hyperthyroidism patients and approximately 16 patients who later progressed to ophthalmopathy. After blood sampling, hyperthyroidism patients were treated with methimazole at a starting dose of 30 mg daily, and ophthalmopathy patients were treated with high-dose intravenous methylprednisolone. The roughly 100 discovery patients were divided at random into training and test sets in a 7:3 ratio. The paper reports TCR Vbeta CDR3 sequencing of approximately 130 peripheral blood samples: some 41 ophthalmopathy, 70 to 85 hyperthyroidism and around 17 progressor patients. Thyroid tissue and blood T-cell repertoires from about six Graves' hyperthyroidism patients were also compared in the study. To identify TCR V-J signatures that set the groups apart, the researchers used a discovery cohort of 100 patients, made up of 40 to 45 with Graves' ophthalmopathy and about 55 with stable Graves' hyperthyroidism.

The CDR3 runs 19 residues from the cysteine to the phenylalanine. Only the CDR3 DNA is retained, 57 bases long and in frame from the first base. Trimming leaves V shorter by 0 bases and J shorter by 4 bases, with the junction holding 10 bases beyond the gene matches. Reading the germline V gene gives CDR1 SGHNT and CDR2 YENEEA. This clonotype was picked up many times. No antigen is known for it. Base-call qualities are not available, and no considerably larger clone is one nucleotide away. The TCR beta CDR3 regions were amplified from RNA transcripts. For the first round of RT-PCR on the TCR CDR3, the HTBI primer set was used together with the Qiagen OneStep RT-PCR kit. Libraries were constructed in a second round of multiplex PCR, after which size selection and purification were carried out. The libraries were sequenced on an Illumina HiSeq2000 using paired-end 100 bp reads. As for the authors' bioinformatics: SOAPnuke was used to process the raw data, throwing out any read that contained adapters or uncalled bases, had a mean Phred below 15, or lacked an exact constant-primer or identifier match. COPE v1.2.5 was used to merge high-quality paired reads, and clonotypes were defined as unique nucleotide sequences. MiTCR v1.1 was used to align the clonotypes against IMGT TRBV, TRBD and TRBJ reference segments. Only V-J combinations with frequency above 0.0001, covering 99.2% of repertoires, were analysed. The TCS score was defined as F50 (clonal expansion) divided by E x V (chaos), with BLOSUM62-based TCRdist calculated between CDR3 peptides within each V-J. Welch's t-statistics and random forest reduced 500 to 650 V-J features to about 13, which were used in a naive Bayes classifier (R e1071). TCRdb handled the public reads itself, with Q25 trimming in fastp and clone calling in MiXCR, and kept productive beta chains. Here each entry gathers all rows of one CDR3 protein and keeps the most common genes and DNA. The V and J calls and clone size come from TCRdb's table, not from the authors' own analysis. Present in this sample are more than 300,000 distinct CDR3 sequences, about 14% of which were seen just once. The ten largest clonotypes hold 20% of the sample.

Results and caveats for the whole study, not just this receptor: Ophthalmopathy was separated from stable hyperthyroidism by a 13 V-J signature model, with approximately 89% sensitivity and approximately 84% specificity obtained in cross-validation and 80%/75% obtained in testing. During validation, the model predicted progression to ophthalmopathy a median of about 5.9 months ahead of onset, with 70.59% sensitivity and 72% to 80% specificity. Sample size was not statistically predetermined, and investigators were not blinded to group allocation. Blood samples also contained most of the expanded thyroid clonotypes (frequency above 0.001), which suggests that blood repertoires may reflect thyroid immune responses.

Ophthalmopathy patients had moderately to severely active disease, Clinical Activity Score of at least 3, NOSPECS grade of at least 4, and duration under 3 months. Exclusion was applied to patients with uncontrolled infections, other autoimmune diseases, pregnancy or lactation. Clinical symptoms, serum thyroxine and TRAb, thyroid ultrasound, and orbital computed tomography formed the basis for the diagnoses. PBMCs were separated from roughly 10 ml of fresh peripheral blood using Ficoll-Paque density gradient centrifugation. Total RNA was extracted with Trizol reagent, and quality was checked on an Agilent 2100 Bioanalyzer.

The specimen sequenced was blood. The V gene is TRBV11-3 and the J gene is TRBJ2-2; the junction holds 11 bases that match TRBD2. The source is a woman aged 25 to 39 with Graves' ophthalmopathy. CDR3 sequence: CASSLDQLAGAPVTGELFF. The DNA sequence is as follows: TGTGCCAGCAGCTTAGATCAACTAGCGGGGGCACCGGTCACCGGGGAGCTGTTTTTT.